This entry is about one T cell receptor (beta chain). Its antigen has not been determined. Within one base of it there is no much larger clone, and no base qualities were kept. Receptor amplification or capture employed the immunoSEQ multiplex PCR assay. TCRdb obtained this table from immuneACCESS and retained in-frame rearrangements with V and J assigned. These tables miss some clones; where compared with another copy, unresolved V genes account for less than half of the shortfall, and the remainder is unexplained. A total of under 95,000 clones appear in this sample, about 94% of them only once. Together, the top ten hold roughly 0.25% of the sample. The data are from a study of technical replicates of blood from a handful of donors (dated by TCRdb to 2016 to 2017). Sequencing was performed on T cells isolated from PBMCs. This clonotype was sampled from a human donor in good health.

The DNA sequence follows: TGTGCCTGGATTTCCCAGGGACAACTGAACTATGGCTACACCTTC. Its protein reads: CAWISQGQLNYGYTF. The rearranged segments are TRBV30 and TRBJ1-2; tentative D gene TRBD1, with 6 bases matching. Measured from the cysteine to the phenylalanine, the CDR3 is 15 residues long. CDR3 DNA only is kept here, 45 bases in frame from base 1. The junction carries 17 bases between V and J, which are trimmed by 4 bases and 2 bases respectively. For CDR1 and CDR2, the germline V gene (reference sequence) lists GTSNPN and SVGIG.